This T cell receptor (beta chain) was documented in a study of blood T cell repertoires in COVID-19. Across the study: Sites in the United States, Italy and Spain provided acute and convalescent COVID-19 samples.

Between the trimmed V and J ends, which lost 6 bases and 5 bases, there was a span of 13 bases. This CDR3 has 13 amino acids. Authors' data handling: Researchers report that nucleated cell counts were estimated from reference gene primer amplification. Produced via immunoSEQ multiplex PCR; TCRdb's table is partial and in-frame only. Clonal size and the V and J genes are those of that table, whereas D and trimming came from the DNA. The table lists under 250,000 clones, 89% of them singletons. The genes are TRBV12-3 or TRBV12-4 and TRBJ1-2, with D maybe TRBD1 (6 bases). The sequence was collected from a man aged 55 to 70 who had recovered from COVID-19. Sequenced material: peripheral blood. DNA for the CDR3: TGTGCCAGCAGGTCAGGGGTAGAGTATGGCTACACCTTC. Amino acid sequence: CASRSGVEYGYTF.